This TCR beta chain came from a study of blood T cell repertoires in COVID-19. This CDR3 region has 16 residues. Germline V CDR1 and CDR2: MDHEN, SYDVKM. V lost 5 bases to trimming and J lost 1 base, with 12 bases between them. The protocol was immunoSEQ multiplex PCR, while the TCRdb copy is restricted to in-frame clones and leaves out a portion. The table has about 220,000 clones, roughly 85% seen once. As for this clone: At the DNA level, this CDR3 is encoded by other sequences in the same sample as well.

Sequences were obtained from peripheral blood. The source of this sequence is a man aged 45-60 years who had recovered from COVID-19. This chain links TRBV28 with TRBJ2-6; a weak D match, TRBD2 (5 bases). The CDR3 sequence is CASSPPRGSGANVLTF. CDR3 nucleotides: TGTGCCAGCAGTCCCCCCCGGGGATCTGGGGCCAACGTCCTGACTTTC.